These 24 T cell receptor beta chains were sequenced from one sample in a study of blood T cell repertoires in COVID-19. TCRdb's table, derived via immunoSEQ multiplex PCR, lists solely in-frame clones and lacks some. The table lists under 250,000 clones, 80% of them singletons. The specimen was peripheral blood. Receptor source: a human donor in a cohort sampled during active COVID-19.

CDR3 region: CASNRDRDQPQHF. CDR3 DNA: TGTGCCAGCAACCGGGACAGGGATCAGCCCCAGCATTTT. The chain joins TRBV28 to TRBJ1-5, with TRBD1 identical over 9 bases. CDR3 size: 13 residues. Per the germline V gene, CDR1 is MDHEN and CDR2 is SYDVKM. V dropped 7 bases and J dropped 5; count of bases not matched to a gene: 3.

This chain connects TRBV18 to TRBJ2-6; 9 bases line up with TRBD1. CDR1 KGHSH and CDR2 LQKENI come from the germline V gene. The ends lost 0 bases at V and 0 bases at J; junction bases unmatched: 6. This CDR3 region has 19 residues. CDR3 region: CASSPPVGQGYSGANVLTF. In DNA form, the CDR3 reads TGTGCCAGCTCACCACCGGTGGGACAGGGCTACTCTGGGGCCAACGTCCTGACTTTC.

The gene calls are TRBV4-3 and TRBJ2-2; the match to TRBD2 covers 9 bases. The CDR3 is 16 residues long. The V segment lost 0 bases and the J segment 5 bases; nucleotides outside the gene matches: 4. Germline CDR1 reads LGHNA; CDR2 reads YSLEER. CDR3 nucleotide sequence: TGCGCCAGCAGCCAAGAGGTTAGCGGGGGAACCGGGGAGCTGTTTTTT. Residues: CASSQEVSGGTGELFF.

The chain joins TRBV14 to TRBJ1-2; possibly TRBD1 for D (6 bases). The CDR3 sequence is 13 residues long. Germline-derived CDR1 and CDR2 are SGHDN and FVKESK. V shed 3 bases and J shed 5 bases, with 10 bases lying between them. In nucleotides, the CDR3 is TGTGCCAGCAGCCAGACAGGAACGTATGGCTACACCTTC. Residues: CASSQTGTYGYTF.

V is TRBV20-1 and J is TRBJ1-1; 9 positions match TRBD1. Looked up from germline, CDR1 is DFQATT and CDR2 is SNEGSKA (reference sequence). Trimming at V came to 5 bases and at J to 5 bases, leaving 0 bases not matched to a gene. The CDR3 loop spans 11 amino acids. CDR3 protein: CSAGQGTEAFF. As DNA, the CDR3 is TGCAGTGCTGGACAGGGGACTGAAGCTTTCTTT.

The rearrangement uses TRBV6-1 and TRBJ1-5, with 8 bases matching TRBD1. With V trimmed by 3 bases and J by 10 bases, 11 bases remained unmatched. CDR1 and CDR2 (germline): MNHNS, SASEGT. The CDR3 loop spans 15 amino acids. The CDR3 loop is CASSDGTGVIKPQHF. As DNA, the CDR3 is TGTGCCAGCAGTGATGGGACAGGAGTAATCAAACCCCAGCATTTT.

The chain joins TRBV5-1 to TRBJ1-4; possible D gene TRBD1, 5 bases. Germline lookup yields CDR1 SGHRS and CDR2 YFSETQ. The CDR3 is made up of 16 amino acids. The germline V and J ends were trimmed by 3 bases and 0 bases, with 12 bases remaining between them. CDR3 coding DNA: TGCGCCAGCAGCTCGGGGGGAGGTGCAACTAATGAAAAACTGTTTTTT. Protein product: CASSSGGGATNEKLFF.

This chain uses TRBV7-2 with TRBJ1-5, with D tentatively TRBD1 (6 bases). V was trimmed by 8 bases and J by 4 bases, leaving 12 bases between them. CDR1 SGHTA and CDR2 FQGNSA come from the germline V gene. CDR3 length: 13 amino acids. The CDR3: CASEGGPNQPQHF. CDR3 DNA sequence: TGTGCCAGCGAGGGGGGGCCTAATCAGCCCCAGCATTTT.

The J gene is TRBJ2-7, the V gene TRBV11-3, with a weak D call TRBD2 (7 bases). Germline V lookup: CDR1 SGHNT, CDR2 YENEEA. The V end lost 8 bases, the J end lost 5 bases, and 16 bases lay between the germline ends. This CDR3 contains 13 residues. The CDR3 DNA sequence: TGTGCCAGCTCTAGGGGGGGTGCCGACGAGCAGTACTTC. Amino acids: CASSRGGADEQYF.

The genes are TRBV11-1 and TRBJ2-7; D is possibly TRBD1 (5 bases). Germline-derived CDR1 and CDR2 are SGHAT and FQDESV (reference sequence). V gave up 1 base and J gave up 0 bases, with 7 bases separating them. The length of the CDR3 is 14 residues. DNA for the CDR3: TGTGCCAGCAGCTTAGTGGACACCTCCTACGAGCAGTACTTC. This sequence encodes CASSLVDTSYEQYF.

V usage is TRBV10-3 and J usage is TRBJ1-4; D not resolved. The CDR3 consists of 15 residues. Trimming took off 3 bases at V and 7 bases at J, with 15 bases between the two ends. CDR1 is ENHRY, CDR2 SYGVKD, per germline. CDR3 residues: CAISEEGTVGEKLFF. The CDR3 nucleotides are TGTGCCATCAGTGAAGAGGGTACGGTCGGTGAAAAACTGTTTTTT.

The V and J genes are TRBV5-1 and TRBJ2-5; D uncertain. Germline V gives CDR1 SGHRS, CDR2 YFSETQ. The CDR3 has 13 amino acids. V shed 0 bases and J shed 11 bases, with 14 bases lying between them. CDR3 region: CASSLAVARSQYF. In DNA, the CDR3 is TGCGCCAGCAGCTTGGCCGTGGCCCGGAGTCAGTACTTC.

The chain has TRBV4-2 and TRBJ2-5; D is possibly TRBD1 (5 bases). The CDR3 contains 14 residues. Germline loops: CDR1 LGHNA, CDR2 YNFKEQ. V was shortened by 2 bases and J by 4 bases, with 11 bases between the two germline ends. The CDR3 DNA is TGTGCCAGCAGCCAACTCAGGGTAGGAGAGACCCAGTACTTC. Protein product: CASSQLRVGETQYF.

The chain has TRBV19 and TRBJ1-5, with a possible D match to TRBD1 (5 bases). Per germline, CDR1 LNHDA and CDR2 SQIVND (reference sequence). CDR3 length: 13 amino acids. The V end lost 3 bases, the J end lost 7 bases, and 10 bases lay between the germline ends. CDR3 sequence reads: CASSMGPGQPQHF. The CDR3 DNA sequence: TGTGCCAGTAGTATGGGGCCAGGGCAGCCCCAGCATTTT.

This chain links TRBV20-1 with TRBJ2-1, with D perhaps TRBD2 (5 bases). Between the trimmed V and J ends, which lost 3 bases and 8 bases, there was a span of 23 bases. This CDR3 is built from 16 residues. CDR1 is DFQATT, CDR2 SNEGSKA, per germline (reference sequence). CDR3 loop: CSASRRRTLYQYEQFF. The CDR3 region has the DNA TGCAGTGCTAGTAGGAGGAGGACCCTCTACCAATATGAGCAGTTCTTC.

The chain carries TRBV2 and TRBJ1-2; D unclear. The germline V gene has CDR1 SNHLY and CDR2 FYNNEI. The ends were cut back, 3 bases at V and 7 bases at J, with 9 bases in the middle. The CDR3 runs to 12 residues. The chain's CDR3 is CASSEAGGGYTF. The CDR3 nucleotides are TGTGCCAGCAGTGAGGCAGGTGGTGGCTACACCTTC. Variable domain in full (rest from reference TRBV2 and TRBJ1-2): EPEVTQTPSHQVTQMGQEVILRCVPISNHLYFYWYRQILGQKVEFLVSFYNNEISEKSEIFDDQFSVERPDGSNFTLKIRSTKLEDSAMYFCASSEAGGGYTFGSGTRLTVV.

DNA of the CDR3: TGTGCCATTGCAGGAGGAGAGACCCAGTACTTC. Its protein is CAIAGGETQYF. V usage is TRBV10-3 and J usage is TRBJ2-5, with D perhaps TRBD2 (5 bases). V lost 9 bases, J lost 4 bases, and 9 bases lay in between. Germline assignment: CDR1 ENHRY and CDR2 SYGVKD. The CDR3 extends over 11 amino acids.

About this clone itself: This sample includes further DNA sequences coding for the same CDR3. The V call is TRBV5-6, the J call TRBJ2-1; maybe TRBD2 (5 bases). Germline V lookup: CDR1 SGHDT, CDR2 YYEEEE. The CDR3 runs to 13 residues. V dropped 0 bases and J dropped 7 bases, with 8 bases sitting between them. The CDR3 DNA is TGTGCCAGCAGCTTGGCTCGAGGGAATGAGCAGTTCTTC. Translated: CASSLARGNEQFF. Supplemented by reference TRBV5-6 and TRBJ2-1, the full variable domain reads DAGVTQSPTHLIKTRGQQVTLRCSPKSGHDTVSWYQQALGQGPQFIFQYYEEEERQRGNFPDRFSGHQFPNYSSELNVNALLLGDSALYLCASSLARGNEQFFGPGTRLTVL.

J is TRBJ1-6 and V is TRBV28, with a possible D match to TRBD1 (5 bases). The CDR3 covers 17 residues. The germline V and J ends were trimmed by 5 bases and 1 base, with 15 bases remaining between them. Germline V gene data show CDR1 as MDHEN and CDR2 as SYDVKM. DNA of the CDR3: TGTGCCAGCAGTCAGGTGGGGGGGGTGTCCTATAATTCACCCCTCCACTTT. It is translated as CASSQVGGVSYNSPLHF. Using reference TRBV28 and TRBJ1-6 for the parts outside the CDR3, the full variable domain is DVKVTQSSRYLVKRTGEKVFLECVQDMDHENMFWYRQDPGLGLRLIYFSYDVKMKEKGDIPEGYSVSREKKERFSLILESASTNQTSMYLCASSQVGGVSYNSPLHFGNGTRLTVT.

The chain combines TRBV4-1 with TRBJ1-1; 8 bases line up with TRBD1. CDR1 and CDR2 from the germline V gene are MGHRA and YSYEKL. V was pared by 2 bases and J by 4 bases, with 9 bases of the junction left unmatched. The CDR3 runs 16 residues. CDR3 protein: CASSQSRGRPVTEAFF. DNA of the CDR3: TGCGCCAGCAGCCAAAGCAGGGGGCGCCCGGTCACTGAAGCTTTCTTT.

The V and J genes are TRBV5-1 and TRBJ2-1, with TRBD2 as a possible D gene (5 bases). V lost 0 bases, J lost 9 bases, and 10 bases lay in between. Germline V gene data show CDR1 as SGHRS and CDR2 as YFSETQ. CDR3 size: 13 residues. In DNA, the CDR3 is TGCGCCAGCAGCTTGGAGGGAGACCGTGAGCAGTTCTTC. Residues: CASSLEGDREQFF.

CDR3 in amino acids: CASTAREANTEAFF. The CDR3 DNA follows: TGTGCCAGTACGGCGAGGGAGGCCAACACTGAAGCTTTCTTT. J is TRBJ1-1 and V is TRBV19; D unclear. CDR1 LNHDA and CDR2 SQIVND come from the germline V gene (reference sequence). The CDR3 has 14 amino acids. V was trimmed by 7 bases and J by 2 bases, leaving 14 bases between them.

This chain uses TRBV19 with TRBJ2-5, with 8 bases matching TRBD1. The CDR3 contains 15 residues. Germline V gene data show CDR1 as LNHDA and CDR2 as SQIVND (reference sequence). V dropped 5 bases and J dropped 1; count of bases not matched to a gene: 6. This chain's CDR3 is CASSEGTGFQETQYF. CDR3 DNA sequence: TGTGCCAGTAGTGAGGGGACAGGTTTCCAAGAGACCCAGTACTTC.

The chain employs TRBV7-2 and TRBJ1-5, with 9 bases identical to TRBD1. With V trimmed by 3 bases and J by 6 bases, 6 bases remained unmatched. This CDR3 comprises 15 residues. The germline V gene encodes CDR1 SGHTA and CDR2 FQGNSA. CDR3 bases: TGTGCCAGCAGCTTCGCGGGACAGGGAGGTCAGCCCCAGCATTTT. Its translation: CASSFAGQGGQPQHF.